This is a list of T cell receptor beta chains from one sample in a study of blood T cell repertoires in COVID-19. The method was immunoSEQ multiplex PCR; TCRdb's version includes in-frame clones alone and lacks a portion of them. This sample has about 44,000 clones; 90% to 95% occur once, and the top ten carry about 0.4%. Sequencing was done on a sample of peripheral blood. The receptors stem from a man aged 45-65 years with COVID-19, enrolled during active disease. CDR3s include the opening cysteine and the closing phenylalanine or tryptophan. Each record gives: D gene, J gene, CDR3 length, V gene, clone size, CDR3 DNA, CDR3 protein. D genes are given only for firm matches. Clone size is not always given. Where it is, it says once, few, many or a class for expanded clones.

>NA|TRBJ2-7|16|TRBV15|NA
TGTGCCACCAGCAGGCCCGGGGTTAGAGGATCCTACGAGCAGTACTTC
CATSRPGVRGSYEQYF
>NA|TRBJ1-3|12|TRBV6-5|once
TGTGCCAGCACGCTGACAGGAAACACCATATATTTT
CASTLTGNTIYF
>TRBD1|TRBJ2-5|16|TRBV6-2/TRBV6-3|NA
TGTGCCAGCAGTATCTCGGACAGGGCAACGGTAGAGACCCAGTACTTC
CASSISDRATVETQYF
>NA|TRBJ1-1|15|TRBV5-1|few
TGCGCCAGCAGCTTGGAGTCTCCAGGGATCACTGAAGCTTTCTTT
CASSLESPGITEAFF
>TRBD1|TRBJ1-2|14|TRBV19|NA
TGTGCCAGTAGTTCCGGACAGGGAAACTATGGCTACACCTTC
CASSSGQGNYGYTF
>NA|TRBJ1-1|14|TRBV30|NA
TGTGCCTGCTTCCAACGTAGGGCAGGGACTGAAGCTTTCTTT
CACFQRRAGTEAFF
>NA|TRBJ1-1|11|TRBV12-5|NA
TGTGCTAGTGGTTTATTCAGGGAAGCTTTCTTT
CASGLFREAFF
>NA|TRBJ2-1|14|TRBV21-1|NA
TGTGCCAGCAACTCTAGCGGGAGAATTAATGAGCAGTTCTTC
CASNSSGRINEQFF
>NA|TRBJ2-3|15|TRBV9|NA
TGTGCCAGCAGCCCCCGGACGGGGGTGACAGATACGCAGTATTTT
CASSPRTGVTDTQYF
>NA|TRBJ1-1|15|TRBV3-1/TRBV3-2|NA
TGTGCCAGCAGAAACCAAGTCGGCGGGAACACTGAAGCTTTCTTT
CASRNQVGGNTEAFF
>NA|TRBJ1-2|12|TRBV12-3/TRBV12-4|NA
TGTGCCAGCAGGGAGGGACTACTTGGCTACACCTTC
CASREGLLGYTF
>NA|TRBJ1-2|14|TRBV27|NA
TGTGCCAGCAGTTTTACGGGAGTTATGAATGGCTACACCTTC
CASSFTGVMNGYTF
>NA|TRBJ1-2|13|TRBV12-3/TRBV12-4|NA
TGTGCCAGCAGTTTGGCAGGCATCTATGGCTACACCTTC
CASSLAGIYGYTF
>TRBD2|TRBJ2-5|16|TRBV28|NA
TGTGCCAGCCTATCCCCCCGGACTAGCGGGGGAGGGACCCAGTACTTC
CASLSPRTSGGGTQYF
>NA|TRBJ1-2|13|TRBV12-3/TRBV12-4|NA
TGTGCCAGCAGTTTTGGTCAGGGAGGCGGCTACACCTTC
CASSFGQGGGYTF
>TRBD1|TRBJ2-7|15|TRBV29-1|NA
TGCAGCGGCCCAGCCCCAGGGGGCTGTTCCTACGAGCAGTACTTC
CSGPAPGGCSYEQYF
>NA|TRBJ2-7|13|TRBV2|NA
TGTGCCAGCAGACTCGGGGGAACCTACGAGCAGTACTTC
CASRLGGTYEQYF
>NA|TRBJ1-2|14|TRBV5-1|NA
TGCGCCAGCAGCTTGGATGTGGGGGCACTCGGCTACACCTTC
CASSLDVGALGYTF
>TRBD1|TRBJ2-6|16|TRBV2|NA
TGTGCCAGCAGAACGACAGGGGTGTCTGGGGCCAACGTCCTGACTTTC
CASRTTGVSGANVLTF
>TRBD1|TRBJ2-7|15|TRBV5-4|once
TGTGCCAGCAGCTCTGGCCAGGGGGTAACCTACGAGCAGTACTTC
CASSSGQGVTYEQYF
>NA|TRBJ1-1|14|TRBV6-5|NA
TGTGCCAGCAGTTACTCGATGGGGGAGGCTGAAGCTTTCTTT
CASSYSMGEAEAFF
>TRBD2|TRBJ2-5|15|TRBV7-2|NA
TGTGCCAGCAGCTTTAGCGGGAGGGCCTCGCAGACCCAGTACTTC
CASSFSGRASQTQYF
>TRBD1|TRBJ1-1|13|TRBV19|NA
TGTGCCAGTAGTCGACAGGGAGTCACTGAAGCTTTCTTT
CASSRQGVTEAFF
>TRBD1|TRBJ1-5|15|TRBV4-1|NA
TGCGCCAGCAGCCGGGGACAGGGCGGTTCTCAGCCCCAGCATTTT
CASSRGQGGSQPQHF
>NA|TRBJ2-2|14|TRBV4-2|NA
TGTGCCAGCAGCCTAAAACAGAACACCGGGGAGCTGTTTTTT
CASSLKQNTGELFF
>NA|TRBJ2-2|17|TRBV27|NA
TGTGCCAGCAGTTCCACCCCTCCTAGCGCCTACACCGGGGAGCTGTTTTTT
CASSSTPPSAYTGELFF
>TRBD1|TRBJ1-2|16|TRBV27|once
TGTGCCAGCAGGCCGGGACAGGGGAGCTTTAACTATGGCTACACCTTC
CASRPGQGSFNYGYTF
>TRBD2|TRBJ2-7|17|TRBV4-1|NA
TGCGCCAGCAGCCAAGTCGTTTTATCTAGCGGGAGATACGAGCAGTACTTC
CASSQVVLSSGRYEQYF